This T cell receptor beta chain was found in a study of blood T cell repertoires in COVID-19. This clone is a singleton in its sample. Some clones are missing from TCRdb's copy, which holds only in-frame ones; the method was immunoSEQ multiplex PCR. The sample yields more than 20,000 clones, nearly 90% seen once. CDR3 length: 14 amino acids. Germline CDR1 LNHDA, CDR2 SQIVND (reference sequence). With 3 bases removed from V and 3 bases from J, the gap between germline ends came to 12 bases. The receptor was isolated from a human donor with active COVID-19. The donor label of this sample is uncertain. This chain uses TRBV19 with TRBJ2-7; a possible D gene is TRBD2 (5 bases). The material sequenced was peripheral blood. CDR3 protein: CASSIGGLSYEQYF. CDR3 sequence (DNA): TGTGCCAGTAGTATCGGTGGACTGAGCTACGAGCAGTACTTC.